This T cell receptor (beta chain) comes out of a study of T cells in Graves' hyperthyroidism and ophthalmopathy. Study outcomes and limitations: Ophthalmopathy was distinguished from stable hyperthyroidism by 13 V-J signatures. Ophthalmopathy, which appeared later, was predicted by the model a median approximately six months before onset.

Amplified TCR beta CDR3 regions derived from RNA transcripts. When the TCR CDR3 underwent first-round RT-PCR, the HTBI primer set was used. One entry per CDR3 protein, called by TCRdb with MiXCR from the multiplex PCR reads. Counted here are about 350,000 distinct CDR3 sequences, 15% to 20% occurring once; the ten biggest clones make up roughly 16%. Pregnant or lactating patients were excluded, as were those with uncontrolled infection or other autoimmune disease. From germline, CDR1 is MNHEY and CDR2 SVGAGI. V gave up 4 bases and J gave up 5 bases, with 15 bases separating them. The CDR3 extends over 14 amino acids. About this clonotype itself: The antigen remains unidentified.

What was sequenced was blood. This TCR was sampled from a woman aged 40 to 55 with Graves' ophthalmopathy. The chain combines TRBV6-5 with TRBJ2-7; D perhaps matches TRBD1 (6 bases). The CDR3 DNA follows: TGTGCCAGCAGTTCGATAACAGGGAATCACGAGCAGTACTTC. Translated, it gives CASSSITGNHEQYF.